These 19 T cell receptor beta chains were sequenced from one sample in a study of shared clonotypes between healthy human individuals. Produced via immunoSEQ multiplex PCR; TCRdb's table is partial and in-frame only. The table has more than 1,200,000 clones, around 98.5% seen once; the top ten hold 0.36%. Sample: naive CD4+ T cells sorted from blood. Subset noted: CD45RA+ positively selected. These receptors were taken from a man aged 30 to 45 in good health.

The chain has TRBV6-5 and TRBJ2-7, with a possible D match to TRBD1 (6 bases). V lost 4 bases, J lost 6 bases, and 13 bases lay in between. This CDR3 is built from 13 residues. Germline V gives CDR1 MNHEY, CDR2 SVGAGI. CDR3: CASSSGVITEQYF. CDR3 bases: TGTGCCAGCAGTTCAGGGGTGATAACCGAGCAGTACTTC.

The chain has TRBV28 and TRBJ2-7, with 10 bases that match TRBD2. The CDR3 loop spans 16 amino acids. Germline values: CDR1 MDHEN, CDR2 SYDVKM. The junction had 9 bases not matched to a gene; V was cut back by 4 bases and J by 3 bases. In DNA, the CDR3 is TGTGCCAGCAGTTCCTTCTCAGCGGGAGGGCTCTACGAGCAGTACTTC. Amino acid sequence: CASSSFSAGGLYEQYF. Supplemented by reference TRBV28 and TRBJ2-7, the full variable domain reads DVKVTQSSRYLVKRTGEKVFLECVQDMDHENMFWYRQDPGLGLRLIYFSYDVKMKEKGDIPEGYSVSREKKERFSLILESASTNQTSMYLCASSSFSAGGLYEQYFGPGTRLTVT.

The J gene is TRBJ2-7, the V gene TRBV5-6, with D perhaps assigned TRBD1 or TRBD2 (6 bases each). V lost 4 bases and J 2 bases, leaving 16 bases between the germline ends. Germline CDR1 and CDR2: SGHDT and YYEEEE. CDR3 size: 15 residues. The CDR3, as DNA: TGTGCCAGCAGCCTGCGGGACACGGAAGCCTACGAGCAGTACTTC. Translating gives CASSLRDTEAYEQYF.

The chain carries TRBV6-1 and TRBJ2-3; D is perhaps TRBD1 (5 bases). Between the trimmed V and J ends, which lost 5 bases and 4 bases, there was a span of 13 bases. The CDR3 totals 14 residues. The germline gives CDR1 MNHNS, CDR2 SASEGT. CDR3 coding DNA: TGTGCCAGCAGTTGGACAAGCCTGGCAGATACGCAGTATTTT. Translation gives CASSWTSLADTQYF.

This chain connects TRBV23-1 to TRBJ2-7; D is possibly TRBD1 (5 bases). TRBV23-1 is marked as an open reading frame, function uncertain. Deletions cut 3 bases from V and 5 bases from J, with 23 bases between. The CDR3 has 17 residues. CDR3 sequence (DNA): TGCGCCAGCAGTCATCCGATTCCAGGGAATTATAGGAACGAGCAGTACTTC. This encodes CASSHPIPGNYRNEQYF.

This clone was found once. Additional DNA sequences in this sample encode the identical CDR3. This chain connects TRBV5-1 to TRBJ1-4, with 10 bases that match TRBD1. The CDR3 totals 15 residues. Per germline, CDR1 SGHRS and CDR2 YFSETQ. V trimming: 0 bases; J trimming: 8 bases; junction bases outside the gene matches: 4. Here the CDR3 reads CASSLVGTGDEKLFF. The CDR3 DNA is TGCGCCAGCAGCTTGGTGGGGACAGGGGACGAAAAACTGTTTTTT.

Here the CDR3 DNA reads TGTGCCAGCAGCTTAGGGGCTCTAGCATTGCCAGAGACCCAGTACTTC. Protein product: CASSLGALALPETQYF. The rearrangement uses TRBV11-2 and TRBJ2-5; D might be TRBD2 (5 bases). This CDR3 contains 16 residues. Deletions cut 1 base from V and 4 bases from J, with 16 bases between. Germline V gene sequence: CDR1 SGHAT, CDR2 FQNNGV.

The rearrangement links TRBV10-3 to TRBJ2-1; 10 bases are a match to TRBD2. CDR1 and CDR2 (germline): ENHRY, SYGVKD. V trimming: 3 bases; J trimming: 9 bases; junction bases outside the gene matches: 8. This CDR3 is built from 15 residues. CDR3 sequence reads: CAISDISGRSGEQFF. The CDR3, as DNA: TGTGCCATCAGTGACATTAGCGGGAGGAGTGGTGAGCAGTTCTTC.

In regard to this clone: Within the sample, other DNA sequences also encode this same CDR3. This CDR3 reads CASSPSGSSYNEQFF. CDR3 sequence (DNA): TGTGCCAGCAGCCCTAGCGGGAGTTCCTACAATGAGCAGTTCTTC. The genes are TRBV5-5 and TRBJ2-1; 10 bases are a match to TRBD2. Germline V gene data show CDR1 as SGHKS and CDR2 as YYEKEE (reference sequence). With 4 bases clipped from V and 1 base from J, the junction kept 2 bases outside the gene matches. There are 15 residues in the CDR3.

This clone was recorded only once. The rearrangement joins TRBV27 to TRBJ2-2; D not resolved. The CDR3 spans 14 residues. Germline-derived CDR1 and CDR2 are MNHEY and SMNVEV (reference sequence). With 5 bases removed from V and 0 bases from J, the gap between germline ends came to 7 bases. For the CDR3, the DNA is TGTGCCAGCAGTCGGCTAACGAACACCGGGGAGCTGTTTTTT. Amino acids: CASSRLTNTGELFF.

The chain links TRBV10-2 to TRBJ1-5; D call uncertain. Germline V gene lookup returns CDR1 WSHSY and CDR2 SAAADI. V was clipped by 5 bases and J by 5 bases, with 13 bases between them. This CDR3 has 14 amino acids. Here the CDR3 reads CASSSTTDHQPQHF. The DNA for the CDR3 is TGCGCCAGCAGTTCGACTACAGATCATCAGCCCCAGCATTTT.

This clone was seen a single time. The chain has TRBV6-6 and TRBJ1-1, with 9 positions matching TRBD1. This CDR3 has 15 residues. Germline values: CDR1 MNHNY, CDR2 SVGAGI (reference sequence). The J segment lost 1 base and the V segment lost 5 bases, leaving 5 bases of the junction unmatched. The CDR3 protein is CASSPGTGSNTEAFF. CDR3 coding DNA: TGTGCCAGCAGTCCCGGGACAGGGTCGAACACTGAAGCTTTCTTT.

The chain combines TRBV15 with TRBJ2-6; no reliable D call. Looked up from germline, CDR1 is LNHNV and CDR2 is YYDKDF (reference sequence). V lost 1 base to trimming and J lost 3 bases, with 7 bases between them. The CDR3 has 15 amino acids. CDR3 residues: CATSRGPDGANVLTF. CDR3 nucleotides: TGTGCCACCAGCAGAGGCCCCGATGGGGCCAACGTCCTGACTTTC.

This rearrangement joins TRBV2 to TRBJ2-3; D ambiguous. This CDR3 spans 14 amino acids. Germline V gene data show CDR1 as SNHLY and CDR2 as FYNNEI. The V end lost 7 bases, the J end lost 0 bases, and 11 bases lay between the germline ends. The CDR3 reads CASTSATSTDTQYF. The CDR3 DNA is TGTGCCAGCACCAGCGCTACTAGCACAGATACGCAGTATTTT. Supplemented by reference TRBV2 and TRBJ2-3, the full variable domain reads EPEVTQTPSHQVTQMGQEVILRCVPISNHLYFYWYRQILGQKVEFLVSFYNNEISEKSEIFDDQFSVERPDGSNFTLKIRSTKLEDSAMYFCASTSATSTDTQYFGPGTRLTVL.

In this sample, this clone turned up once. This chain uses TRBV19 with TRBJ2-6; TRBD1 is a possible D gene (6 bases). In germline, CDR1 is LNHDA, CDR2 SQIVND (reference sequence). Trimming took 10 bases from V and 3 from J, leaving 16 bases between them. The CDR3 contains 15 residues. The CDR3 loop is CATTRGLGGANVLTF. The CDR3 bases are TGTGCCACCACCAGGGGTTTGGGTGGGGCCAACGTCCTGACTTTC.

The genes are TRBV7-3 and TRBJ2-7; a weak D match, TRBD1 (6 bases). V was trimmed by 1 base and J by 3 bases, leaving 19 bases between them. The CDR3 has 17 residues. Looked up from germline, CDR1 is SGHTA and CDR2 is FQGTGA. CDR3 residues: CASSLRGIARGHYEQYF. The CDR3, as DNA: TGTGCCAGCAGCTTAAGGGGAATTGCCAGGGGCCACTACGAGCAGTACTTC.

V usage is TRBV25-1 and J usage is TRBJ2-5, with 11 bases that match TRBD2. Germline V gene lookup returns CDR1 MGHDK and CDR2 SYGVNS. J was trimmed by 3 bases and V by 6 bases; bases with no gene match: 6. The CDR3 length is 15 residues. For the CDR3, the DNA is TGTGCCAGCAGCGGAACGACTAGCGGGAAAGAGACCCAGTACTTC. Protein product: CASSGTTSGKETQYF.

This clone was detected a few times. This sequence joins TRBV25-1 and TRBJ1-2; possible D gene TRBD1, 6 bases. Looked up from germline, CDR1 is MGHDK and CDR2 is SYGVNS. This CDR3 has 11 residues. V was trimmed by 6 bases and J by 11 bases, leaving 13 bases between them. The CDR3 spells CASSLNRDYTF. The CDR3 DNA follows: TGTGCCAGCAGCCTCAACAGGGATTACACCTTC.

The J gene is TRBJ2-7, the V gene TRBV2; TRBD1 matches at 8 bases. The germline V gene has CDR1 SNHLY and CDR2 FYNNEI. The CDR3 has 14 amino acids. Trimming at V came to 6 bases and at J to 3 bases, leaving 7 bases not matched to a gene. CDR3 nucleotide sequence: TGTGCCAGCAGCGTCAACAGGGGGGACTACGAGCAGTACTTC. Its protein product is CASSVNRGDYEQYF.